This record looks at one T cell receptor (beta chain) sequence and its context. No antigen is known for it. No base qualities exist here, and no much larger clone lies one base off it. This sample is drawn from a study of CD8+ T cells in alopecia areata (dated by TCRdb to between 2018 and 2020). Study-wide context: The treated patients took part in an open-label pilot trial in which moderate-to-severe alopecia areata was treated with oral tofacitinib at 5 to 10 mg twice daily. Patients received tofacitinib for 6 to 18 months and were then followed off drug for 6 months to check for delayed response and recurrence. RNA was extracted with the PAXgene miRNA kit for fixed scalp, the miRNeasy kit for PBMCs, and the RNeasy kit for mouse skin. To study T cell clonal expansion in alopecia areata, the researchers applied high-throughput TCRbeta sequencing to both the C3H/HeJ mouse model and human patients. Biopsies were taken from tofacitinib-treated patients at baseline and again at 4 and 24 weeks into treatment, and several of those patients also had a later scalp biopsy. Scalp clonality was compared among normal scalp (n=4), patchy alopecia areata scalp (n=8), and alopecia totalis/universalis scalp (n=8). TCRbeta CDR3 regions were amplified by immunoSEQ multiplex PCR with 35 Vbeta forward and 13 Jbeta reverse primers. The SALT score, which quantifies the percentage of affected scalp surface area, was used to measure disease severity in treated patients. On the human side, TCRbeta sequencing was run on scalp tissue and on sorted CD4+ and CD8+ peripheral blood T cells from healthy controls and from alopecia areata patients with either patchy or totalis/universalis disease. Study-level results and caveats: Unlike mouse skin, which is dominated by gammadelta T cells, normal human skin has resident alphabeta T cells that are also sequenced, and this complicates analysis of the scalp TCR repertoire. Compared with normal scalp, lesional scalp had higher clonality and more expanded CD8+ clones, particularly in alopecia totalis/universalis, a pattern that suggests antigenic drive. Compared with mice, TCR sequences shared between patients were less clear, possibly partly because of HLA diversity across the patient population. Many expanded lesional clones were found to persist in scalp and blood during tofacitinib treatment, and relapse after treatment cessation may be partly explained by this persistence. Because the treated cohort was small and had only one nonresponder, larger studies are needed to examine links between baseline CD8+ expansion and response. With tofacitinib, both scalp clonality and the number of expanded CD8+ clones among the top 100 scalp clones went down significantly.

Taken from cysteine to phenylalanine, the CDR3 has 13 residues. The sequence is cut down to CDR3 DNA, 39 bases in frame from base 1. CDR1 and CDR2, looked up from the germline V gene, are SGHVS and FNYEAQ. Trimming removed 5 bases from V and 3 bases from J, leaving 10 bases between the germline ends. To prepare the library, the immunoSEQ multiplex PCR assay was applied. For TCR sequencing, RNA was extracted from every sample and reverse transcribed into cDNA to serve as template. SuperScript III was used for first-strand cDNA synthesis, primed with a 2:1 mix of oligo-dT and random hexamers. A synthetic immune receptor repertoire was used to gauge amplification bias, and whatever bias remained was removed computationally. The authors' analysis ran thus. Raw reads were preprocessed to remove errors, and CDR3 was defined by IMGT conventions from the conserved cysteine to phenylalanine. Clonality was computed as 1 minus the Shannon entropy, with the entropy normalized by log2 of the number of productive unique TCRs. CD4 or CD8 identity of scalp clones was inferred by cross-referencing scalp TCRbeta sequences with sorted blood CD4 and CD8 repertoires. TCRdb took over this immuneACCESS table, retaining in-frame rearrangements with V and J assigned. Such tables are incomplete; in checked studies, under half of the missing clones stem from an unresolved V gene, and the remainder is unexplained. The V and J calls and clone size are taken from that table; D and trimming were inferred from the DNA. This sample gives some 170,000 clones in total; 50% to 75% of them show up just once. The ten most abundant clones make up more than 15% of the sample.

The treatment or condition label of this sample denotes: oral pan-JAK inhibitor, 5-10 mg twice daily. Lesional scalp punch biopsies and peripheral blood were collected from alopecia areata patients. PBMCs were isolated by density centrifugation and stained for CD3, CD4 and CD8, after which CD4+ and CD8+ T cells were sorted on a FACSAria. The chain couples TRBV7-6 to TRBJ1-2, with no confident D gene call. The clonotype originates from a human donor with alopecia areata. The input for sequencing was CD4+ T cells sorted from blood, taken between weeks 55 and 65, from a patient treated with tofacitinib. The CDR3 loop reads CASSPSEDYGYTF. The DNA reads TGTGCCAGCAGCCCCTCCGAGGACTATGGCTACACCTTC. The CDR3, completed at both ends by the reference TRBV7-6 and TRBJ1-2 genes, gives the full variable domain GAGVSQSPRYKVTKRGQDVALRCDPISGHVSLYWYRQALGQGPEFLTYFNYEAQQDKSGLPNDRFSAERPEGSISTLTIQRTEQRDSAMYRCASSPSEDYGYTFGSGTRLTVV.